This T cell receptor (beta chain) emerged from a study of blood T cells in healthy people across ages. The CDR3 extends over 16 amino acids. Germline-derived CDR1 and CDR2 are MNHNS and SASEGT. Note on this clonotype: Its target is not known.

Each sample had at least 7 million PBMCs isolated. A sample-barcoded 5' primer and a J-beta primer mix were used in a second PCR of roughly 6 to 12 cycles. TCRdb reanalysed the 5' RACE reads using MiXCR and keeps one entry per CDR3 protein. The profile covers about 1.8 million distinct CDR3 sequences, with 49% appearing a single time and more than 2% taken by the ten largest. Study-wide points: Diversity of TCR beta per million T cells declined in a roughly linear way with age.

Sequencing used blood. This chain uses TRBV6-1 with TRBJ2-5; 9 bases match TRBD1. TRBJ2-1 matches the DNA end more closely, so the J call is doubtful. This sequence was found in a woman aged 35 to 49 in good health. CDR3 sequence reads: CASSEAGQGIQETQFF. CDR3 nucleotide sequence: TGTGCCAGCAGTGAAGCGGGACAGGGAATTCAAGAGACCCAGTTCTTC.